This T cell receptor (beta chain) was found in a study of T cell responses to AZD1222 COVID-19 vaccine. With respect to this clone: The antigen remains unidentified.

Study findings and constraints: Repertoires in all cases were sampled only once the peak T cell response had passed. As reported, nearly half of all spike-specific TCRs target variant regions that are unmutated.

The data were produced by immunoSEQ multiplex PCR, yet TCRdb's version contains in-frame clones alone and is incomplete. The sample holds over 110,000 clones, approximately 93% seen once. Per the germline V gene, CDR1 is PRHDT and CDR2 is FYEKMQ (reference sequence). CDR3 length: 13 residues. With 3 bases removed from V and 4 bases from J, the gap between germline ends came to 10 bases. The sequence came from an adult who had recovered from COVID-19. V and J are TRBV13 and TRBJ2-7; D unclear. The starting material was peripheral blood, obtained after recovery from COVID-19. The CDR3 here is CASSFPHSYEQYF. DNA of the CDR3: TGTGCCAGCAGCTTTCCCCACAGTTACGAGCAGTACTTC.